This is a list of T cell receptor beta chains from one sample in a study of cytomegalovirus exposure and HLA in healthy donors. Libraries were prepared by immunoSEQ multiplex PCR; TCRdb keeps only in-frame clonotypes and omits some of them. The sample has roughly 180,000 clones, just over 75% seen once; the top ten hold over 1.1%. Material: PBMCs. These receptor sequences come from a man between 18 and 29 years old in good health and CMV-seronegative. The CDR3 runs from the conserved cysteine through the conserved F or W. D genes are given only for firm matches. Expanded clones are given a class, and other clones once, few, many or no size at all.

>.|TRBJ2-7|TRBV27|13|TRBD2
CASRRSGGGEQYF
TGTGCCAGTAGAAGATCTGGGGGGGGCGAGCAGTACTTC
>.|TRBJ2-7|TRBV4-1|14|.
CASSQGLEFYEQYF
TGCGCCAGCAGCCAAGGCCTGGAGTTCTACGAGCAGTACTTC
>.|TRBJ1-3|TRBV7-2|15|TRBD1
CASSLTGVLGNTIYF
TGTGCCAGCAGCTTAACAGGGGTGTTGGGAAACACCATATATTTT
>few|TRBJ2-7|TRBV7-8|13|TRBD2
CASSLAREGEQYF
TGTGCCAGCAGCTTAGCGCGGGAGGGCGAGCAGTACTTC
>once|TRBJ1-4|TRBV15|16|.
CATSRDLGAANEKLFF
TGTGCCACCAGCAGAGATTTGGGGGCAGCTAATGAAAAACTGTTTTTT
>.|TRBJ2-1|TRBV27|17|TRBD1
CASSLSRTGGRGGEQFF
TGTGCCAGCAGTTTATCGCGGACAGGGGGCCGGGGGGGTGAGCAGTTCTTC
>.|TRBJ2-1|TRBV7-9|14|.
CASSTSKDFNEQFF
TGTGCCAGCAGCACCTCTAAAGACTTCAATGAGCAGTTCTTC
>.|TRBJ2-1|TRBV2|14|.
CASRARGSYNEQFF
TGTGCCAGCAGGGCCCGAGGCTCCTACAATGAGCAGTTCTTC
>.|TRBJ1-6|TRBV30|14|TRBD1
CAFDQTGNNSPLHF
TGTGCCTTCGACCAGACAGGGAATAATTCACCCCTCCACTTT
>.|TRBJ2-7|TRBV15|15|TRBD1
CATSGRTGGKFEQYF
TGTGCCACCAGCGGAAGGACAGGGGGAAAGTTCGAGCAGTACTTC
>.|TRBJ2-1|TRBV7-2|16|.
CASSPSGLASYNEQFF
TGTGCCAGCAGCCCATCCGGGTTAGCGTCGTACAATGAGCAGTTCTTC
>.|TRBJ1-2|TRBV10-1|18|.
CANVTQTGLRRCDYGYTF
TGCGCCAACGTAACTCAAACAGGGTTGCGGCGTTGTGACTATGGCTACACCTTC
>.|TRBJ1-2|TRBV6-5|12|.
CASSYLGYGYTF
TGTGCCAGCAGTTACCTCGGGTACGGCTACACCTTC
>.|TRBJ1-5|TRBV30|16|TRBD1
CAWARPGTGGKQPQHF
TGTGCCTGGGCCCGCCCGGGGACAGGGGGCAAACAGCCCCAGCATTTT
>.|TRBJ2-2|TRBV5-6|17|TRBD2
CASSPLAGGADTGELFF
TGTGCCAGCAGCCCCCTTGCGGGGGGCGCGGACACCGGGGAGCTGTTTTTT
>.|TRBJ1-6|TRBV4-3|16|.
CASSPGQYNNNSPLHF
TGCGCCAGCAGCCCTGGACAGTACAATAATAATTCACCCCTCCACTTT
>.|TRBJ1-2|TRBV6-5|14|.
CASSRNEANYGYTF
TGTGCCAGCAGTCGTAACGAGGCTAACTATGGCTACACCTTC
>.|TRBJ1-2|TRBV4-2|16|TRBD1
CASSPSLGTGLVGYTF
TGTGCCAGCAGCCCCTCGCTTGGGACAGGGTTAGTTGGCTACACCTTC
>.|TRBJ2-3|TRBV9|15|.
CASSGTGQLTDTQYF
TGTGCCAGCAGCGGAACAGGGCAACTCACAGATACGCAGTATTTT
>.|TRBJ1-1|TRBV7-2|15|.
CASSPRGTILTEAFF
TGTGCCAGCAGTCCTAGAGGGACAATATTAACTGAAGCTTTCTTT
>.|TRBJ1-2|TRBV4-3|15|TRBD1
CASSSRGDRGSGYTF
TGCGCCAGCAGCTCCAGGGGGGACAGGGGCAGTGGCTACACCTTC
>few|TRBJ1-2|TRBV5-6|15|TRBD1
CASSPTPQGNMGYTF
TGTGCCAGCAGCCCCACACCACAGGGGAATATGGGCTACACCTTC
>.|TRBJ2-1|TRBV6-5|14|.
CASSPTTRFNEQFF
TGTGCCAGCAGCCCTACCACTAGATTCAATGAGCAGTTCTTC
>.|TRBJ1-2|TRBV6-1|15|TRBD1
CASSQQGGPNYGYTF
TGTGCCAGCAGTCAACAGGGGGGCCCTAACTATGGCTACACCTTC
>.|TRBJ1-5|TRBV6-1|16|.
CASSEGVSRSNQPQHF
TGTGCCAGCAGTGAAGGTGTCAGTCGTAGCAATCAGCCCCAGCATTTT
>.|TRBJ1-1|TRBV6-5|13|.
CASSDGVYTEAFF
TGTGCCAGCAGCGACGGAGTGTACACTGAAGCTTTCTTT
>few|TRBJ1-5|TRBV18|14|.
CASSREGGRQPQHF
TGTGCCAGCTCACGGGAGGGTGGGCGTCAGCCCCAGCATTTT
>.|TRBJ2-7|TRBV30|12|TRBD1
CACRTGGGEQYF
TGTGCCTGTAGGACAGGGGGCGGCGAGCAGTACTTC
>.|TRBJ2-7|TRBV6-1|16|TRBD1
CASSEAKGQGPNEQYF
TGTGCCAGCAGTGAAGCGAAAGGACAGGGCCCTAACGAGCAGTACTTC
>.|TRBJ2-7|TRBV4-1|15|.
CASSQVARGPYEQYF
TGCGCCAGCAGCCAAGTGGCCAGGGGTCCCTACGAGCAGTACTTC
>.|TRBJ1-1|TRBV29-1|12|.
CSVEDRGTEAFF
TGCAGCGTTGAAGATAGGGGGACTGAAGCTTTCTTT
>.|TRBJ2-5|TRBV30|11|.
CAWSVRETQYF
TGTGCCTGGAGTGTACGGGAGACCCAGTACTTC
>.|TRBJ1-5|TRBV27|14|TRBD1
CASSSGQGNQPQHF
TGTGCCAGCAGTTCGGGACAGGGGAATCAGCCCCAGCATTTT
>.|TRBJ2-2|TRBV6-5|15|.
CASTLGVHVTGELFF
TGTGCCAGCACTCTAGGGGTCCATGTCACCGGGGAGCTGTTTTTT
>.|TRBJ1-1|TRBV2|19|.
CASMPGFRLGHRLNTEAFF
TGTGCCAGCATGCCTGGTTTTCGCCTTGGACACCGACTGAACACTGAAGCTTTCTTT
>.|TRBJ2-7|TRBV6-1|14|.
CASSERRANHEQYF
TGTGCCAGCAGTGAAAGGAGGGCGAACCACGAGCAGTACTTC
>.|TRBJ1-2|TRBV10-2|15|.
CASSEQKSTNYGYTF
TGCGCCAGCAGTGAGCAGAAGTCAACTAACTATGGCTACACCTTC
>.|TRBJ1-1|TRBV13|12|.
CASSLGYTEAFF
TGTGCCAGCAGCTTAGGATACACCGAAGCTTTCTTT
>.|TRBJ2-7|TRBV7-9|16|TRBD2
CASSRLGGSGSYEQYF
TGTGCCAGCAGCCGACTTGGCGGGAGCGGATCCTACGAGCAGTACTTC
>.|TRBJ1-2|TRBV20-1|11|TRBD1
CSASTGGGYTF
TGCAGTGCTAGCACAGGGGGTGGCTACACCTTC
>.|TRBJ1-2|TRBV6-6|13|.
CASRERQTYGYTF
TGTGCCAGCAGGGAGCGGCAAACCTATGGCTACACCTTC
>.|TRBJ2-3|TRBV29-1|13|TRBD2
CSVGLAGGYTQYF
TGCAGCGTCGGACTAGCGGGGGGTTATACGCAGTATTTT
>.|TRBJ1-4|TRBV2|13|.
CASSVRVDEKLFF
TGTGCCAGCAGTGTCCGGGTGGATGAAAAACTGTTTTTT
>.|TRBJ1-5|TRBV7-2|14|TRBD1
CASSPGGGNQPQHF
TGTGCCAGCAGCCCAGGGGGTGGCAATCAGCCCCAGCATTTT
>.|TRBJ1-2|TRBV5-1|13|TRBD1
CASSPTGDYGYTF
TGCGCCAGCAGCCCGACAGGGGACTATGGCTACACCTTC
>.|TRBJ2-3|TRBV5-1|15|.
CASSLEAASTDTQYF
TGCGCCAGCAGCTTGGAGGCGGCGAGCACAGATACGCAGTATTTT
>once|TRBJ2-7|TRBV11-2|16|.
CASSSYRQDISYEQYF
TGTGCCAGCAGCTCGTACAGACAGGATATCTCCTACGAGCAGTACTTC
>.|TRBJ2-7|TRBV27|15|TRBD1
CASSSDRQGYYEQYF
TGTGCCAGCAGTTCCGACCGACAGGGTTACTACGAGCAGTACTTC
>.|TRBJ2-7|TRBV13|15|TRBD1
CASSLGDRDGYEQYF
TGTGCCAGCAGCCTCGGGGACAGGGACGGGTACGAGCAGTACTTC
>.|TRBJ2-5|TRBV5-6|15|TRBD2
CASSFPGTSVETQYF
TGTGCCAGCAGCTTCCCCGGGACTAGCGTAGAGACCCAGTACTTC
>.|TRBJ1-2|TRBV25-1|12|.
CASSEYPGGYTF
TGTGCCAGCAGTGAATATCCGGGTGGCTACACCTTC
>.|TRBJ2-1|TRBV5-8|15|TRBD2
CASSFGLAGGDEQFF
TGTGCCAGCAGCTTCGGGTTGGCGGGAGGGGATGAGCAGTTCTTC
>.|TRBJ2-7|TRBV5-4|15|.
CASSPRRRTEDEQYF
TGTGCCAGCAGCCCACGCCGGCGGACAGAGGACGAGCAGTACTTC
>.|TRBJ2-7|TRBV18|13|TRBD1
CASSADRGFAQYF
TGTGCCAGCTCAGCGGACAGGGGATTTGCGCAGTACTTC
>.|TRBJ1-2|TRBV7-9|14|.
CASSLGGVNYGYTF
TGTGCCAGCAGCTTGGGAGGGGTTAACTATGGCTACACCTTC
>.|TRBJ1-4|TRBV6-1|14|TRBD1
CASSVTGGGEKLFF
TGTGCCAGCAGTGTGACAGGGGGGGGTGAAAAACTGTTTTTT
>.|TRBJ1-4|TRBV4-3|15|.
CASSQQGHTNEKLFF
TGCGCCAGCAGCCAACAGGGACATACTAATGAAAAACTGTTTTTT